This T cell receptor (beta chain) was sequenced in a study of control samples from healthy donors and cancer patients. Assay: immunoSEQ multiplex PCR; the TCRdb copy retains only in-frame clones and omits some. The repertoire includes under 40,000 clones, 65% to 85% of them detected once, and roughly 21% sits in the top ten. This clone appeared a few times. Germline loops: CDR1 SGHAT, CDR2 FQNNGV. This CDR3 has 15 amino acids. Deletions cut 3 bases from V and 4 bases from J, with 15 bases between. The chain employs TRBV11-2 and TRBJ1-2, with D perhaps TRBD1 (6 bases). The sequenced material came from PBMCs. This receptor was identified in a woman between 55 and 75 years old with lung cancer. The CDR3 spells CASSFDDRTFYGYTF. DNA for the CDR3: TGTGCCAGCAGCTTCGATGACAGGACCTTCTATGGCTACACCTTC. Using reference TRBV11-2 and TRBJ1-2 for the parts outside the CDR3, the full variable domain is EAGVAQSPRYKIIEKRQSVAFWCNPISGHATLYWYQQILGQGPKLLIQFQNNGVVDDSQLPKDRFSAERLKGVDSTLKIQPAKLEDSAVYLCASSFDDRTFYGYTFGSGTRLTVV.